This T cell receptor beta chain was captured in a study of a mutant IDH1 vaccine in newly diagnosed glioma (dated by TCRdb to 2020 to 2023). The study in broad terms: Patients were given eight vaccinations, in weeks 1, 3, 5, 7, 11, 15, 19 and 23, which matched visits V03 through V10. Vaccination started 4-6 weeks after radiotherapy alone, or was given together with temozolomide cycles in the groups whose treatment included chemotherapy. The approximately 30 treated patients were roughly 62% male and around 40% female, with a mean age of roughly 42 years. Before enrollment, patients had received standard therapy of radiotherapy alone, temozolomide alone, or radiochemotherapy with temozolomide; most received the combination. Peripheral blood samples were drawn at six visits, namely V03 (baseline), V05, V07, V10, V12 and V13. Longitudinal TCRB deep sequencing was performed for roughly 27 treated patients wherever samples were available for exploratory analyses. The investigation overall reported the following: Immune responses induced by the vaccine were seen in approximately 93% of patients across multiple MHC alleles. PBMC samples for TCRB deep sequencing were selected based on availability. The authors noted that analyses of patient blood samples could not be reproduced because of sample limitations. Pseudoprogression seemed to be unrelated to changes in the top peripheral T cell clonotypes found by TCRB sequencing.

Comments on this clone: The target of this receptor is not known. Base qualities are not at hand, and no much larger clone is one base apart.

From cysteine to phenylalanine, the CDR3 is 19 amino acids long. The retained sequence is limited to the CDR3, 57 bases, with the frame set at the first base. The sample's time point label is to be understood as: week 5, during vaccination. A 20-mer mutant IDH1 peptide at 300 micrograms in Montanide made up each vaccine dose, which was injected subcutaneously together with topical imiquimod. The donors had newly diagnosed IDH1-mutant astrocytomas of WHO grade 3 or 4 that showed loss of nuclear ATRX. The samples were drawn from NOA16, a multicentre, single-arm, open-label phase I trial in Germany that tested a mutant IDH1 peptide vaccine in humans for the first time. Genomic DNA for TCRB sequencing was isolated from EDTA blood with the DNeasy Blood and Tissue Kit. To prepare the library, the immunoSEQ multiplex PCR assay was applied. Following the manufacturer's protocol, the hsTCRB Kit was used to amplify rearranged TCR beta chain sequences. An Illumina MiSeq was used to sequence the TCRB libraries. The original methods were these. The proprietary platform of the kit vendor was used for demultiplexing, trimming and gene mapping. TCRdb holds this immuneACCESS table with in-frame rearrangements only. Some clones are missing; in checked studies, unresolved V genes explain under half, and the rest has no known cause. The DNA was the basis for D and trimming; V, J and clone size are from that table. For this sample there are 40,000 or so clones; 80% to 90% appear just once. The ten largest clonotypes hold approximately 1.7% of the sample.

The sequenced sample was PBMCs, obtained from a glioma patient whose treatment included an IDH1 peptide vaccine. The TCR was taken from a man aged 35-49 years with glioma. The sequence is built from TRBV21-1 and TRBJ2-4. TRBV21-1 constitutes a pseudogene. CDR3 protein: CASGYGWQAAILAKNIQYF. The DNA sequence follows: TGTGCCAGCGGATACGGGTGGCAGGCGGCGATTTTAGCCAAAAACATTCAGTACTTC.